These T cell receptor beta chains were read from a single sample in a study of cytomegalovirus exposure and HLA in healthy donors. TCRdb's table, derived via immunoSEQ multiplex PCR, lists solely in-frame clones and lacks some. The sample consists of 100,000 to 130,000 clones, around three quarters of them appearing once. Sequencing was performed on PBMCs. These receptors all stem from a man in his thirties or forties in good health and CMV-seronegative. The CDR3 runs from the conserved cysteine through the conserved F or W. Fields, in order: J gene, clone size, V gene, D gene, CDR3 DNA, CDR3 protein. The D gene is left open where the match is weak. Clone size is stated in some rows and not others, as once, few, many or a class when expanded.

J: TRBJ1-5
size: NA
V: TRBV12-5
D: TRBD1
DNA: TGTGCTAGTGGAGCCGGGACAGGGGGCGGTCAGCCCCAGCATTTT
CDR3: CASGAGTGGGQPQHF

J: TRBJ1-2
size: NA
V: TRBV28
D: NA
DNA: TGTGCCAGCAGTTCCAATGGCTACACCTTC
CDR3: CASSSNGYTF

J: TRBJ1-1
size: few
V: TRBV4-2
D: TRBD1
DNA: TGTGCCAGCAGCCTCGGACAGGCGGGGACTGAAGCTTTCTTT
CDR3: CASSLGQAGTEAFF

J: TRBJ1-5
size: NA
V: TRBV19
D: NA
DNA: TGTGCCAGTAGTTCTCGGACAGCAAGCAATCAGCCCCAGCATTTT
CDR3: CASSSRTASNQPQHF

J: TRBJ2-7
size: once
V: TRBV5-1
D: NA
DNA: TGCGCCAGCAGCTTGGGGTACAGGACCGTCCCCTACGAGCAGTACTTC
CDR3: CASSLGYRTVPYEQYF

J: TRBJ2-7
size: NA
V: TRBV28
D: TRBD1
DNA: TGTGCCAGCAGTTCCAGGGGGCTTAGCTCCTACGAGCAGTACTTC
CDR3: CASSSRGLSSYEQYF

J: TRBJ2-1
size: NA
V: TRBV20-1
D: NA
DNA: TGCAGTGCTAGAATAGCGAGTGAGCAGTTCTTC
CDR3: CSARIASEQFF

J: TRBJ2-5
size: NA
V: TRBV30
D: TRBD1
DNA: TGTGCCTGGAGTGTAATTAAAGACAGGGGGCGGGGAGAGACCCAGTACTTC
CDR3: CAWSVIKDRGRGETQYF

J: TRBJ1-6
size: NA
V: TRBV5-4
D: TRBD1
DNA: TGTGCCAGCAGCTTGGAAGGAGGGGGCGGTAATTCACCCCTCCACTTT
CDR3: CASSLEGGGGNSPLHF

J: TRBJ2-1
size: NA
V: TRBV5-1
D: NA
DNA: TGCGCCAGCAGCTTGGGAGGGCAGACCTTTCACAATGAGCAGTTCTTC
CDR3: CASSLGGQTFHNEQFF

J: TRBJ2-5
size: NA
V: TRBV9
D: NA
DNA: TGTGCCAGCAGCGCTCTTAAGGGGCCGGAGACCCAGTACTTC
CDR3: CASSALKGPETQYF

J: TRBJ2-3
size: NA
V: TRBV6-5
D: NA
DNA: TGTGCCAGCAGTTACGCGACGGAGGCAGATACGCAGTATTTT
CDR3: CASSYATEADTQYF

J: TRBJ2-5
size: NA
V: TRBV5-1
D: NA
DNA: TGCGCCAGCAGCACCTCCAACAGGCTCCAAGAGACCCAGTACTTC
CDR3: CASSTSNRLQETQYF

J: TRBJ2-7
size: NA
V: TRBV25-1
D: TRBD1
DNA: TGTGCCAGCAGCATAGGGGGCGCCCCTTTCGAGCAGTACTTC
CDR3: CASSIGGAPFEQYF

J: TRBJ1-2
size: NA
V: TRBV5-4
D: TRBD1
DNA: TGTGCCAGCAGCTTGCCCCTTGGACAGGGGGCGAGGGATGGCTACACCTTC
CDR3: CASSLPLGQGARDGYTF

J: TRBJ2-5
size: NA
V: TRBV11-2
D: NA
DNA: TGTGCCAGCAGCTTAGGTCGGGGGTATCAAGAGACCCAGTACTTC
CDR3: CASSLGRGYQETQYF

J: TRBJ2-7
size: few
V: TRBV6-5
D: NA
DNA: TGTGCCAGCAGTACTCCCGGCTACGAGCAGTACTTC
CDR3: CASSTPGYEQYF

J: TRBJ1-2
size: NA
V: TRBV28
D: NA
DNA: TGTGCCAGCAGTCCCCTTCAGGCCGCGTATGGCTACACCTTC
CDR3: CASSPLQAAYGYTF

J: TRBJ2-7
size: NA
V: TRBV6-5
D: TRBD1
DNA: TGTGCCAGCAGTTACCCGCGGGACAGGGGGGGCTACGAGCAGTACTTC
CDR3: CASSYPRDRGGYEQYF

J: TRBJ2-7
size: few
V: TRBV6-1
D: TRBD2
DNA: TGTGCCAGCGCTGGACTAGCGGGAGCCTACGAGCAGTACTTC
CDR3: CASAGLAGAYEQYF

J: TRBJ1-1
size: NA
V: TRBV27
D: NA
DNA: TGTGCCAGCAGTTTTGGGAGGGGAGGCACTGAAGCTTTCTTT
CDR3: CASSFGRGGTEAFF

J: TRBJ2-2
size: NA
V: TRBV2
D: NA
DNA: TGTGCCAGCAGAAGCAGGATTAACACCGGGGAGCTGTTTTTT
CDR3: CASRSRINTGELFF

J: TRBJ1-2
size: few
V: TRBV27
D: NA
DNA: TGTGCCAGCAGCCTAACGACAGGAGCAAATGGCTACACCTTC
CDR3: CASSLTTGANGYTF

J: TRBJ1-5
size: NA
V: TRBV28
D: TRBD1
DNA: TGTGCCAGCAGACCAGGGGGACAGACAACGCGTAGCAATCAGCCCCAGCATTTT
CDR3: CASRPGGQTTRSNQPQHF

J: TRBJ2-7
size: NA
V: TRBV7-3
D: NA
DNA: TGTGCCAGCAGCTCCCGTATGGGAGTGGCCTACGAGCAGTACTTC
CDR3: CASSSRMGVAYEQYF

J: TRBJ2-7
size: few
V: TRBV29-1
D: NA
DNA: TGCAGCGCCAGGACAGTCTCCTACGAGCAGTACTTC
CDR3: CSARTVSYEQYF

J: TRBJ1-1
size: once
V: TRBV28
D: NA
DNA: TGTGCCAGCACCCCCCCCGGGGTAGGGCCTGAAGCTTTCTTT
CDR3: CASTPPGVGPEAFF

J: TRBJ2-3
size: NA
V: TRBV7-3
D: NA
DNA: TGTGCCAGCAGCTTAATCGGGACACGCGGGAGCGTTACAGATACGCAGTATTTT
CDR3: CASSLIGTRGSVTDTQYF

J: TRBJ1-1
size: NA
V: TRBV5-1
D: TRBD1
DNA: TGCGCCAGCAGCCTCGGGACAGGGTGGGGAGCTTTCTTT
CDR3: CASSLGTGWGAFF

J: TRBJ2-2
size: NA
V: TRBV2
D: NA
DNA: TGTGCCAGCAGGAGGGAGAACACCGGGGAGCTGTTTTTT
CDR3: CASRRENTGELFF

J: TRBJ2-3
size: few
V: TRBV27
D: NA
DNA: TGTGCCAGCAGTTACCTGGGGGGAATTAGCACAGATACGCAGTATTTT
CDR3: CASSYLGGISTDTQYF

J: TRBJ1-6
size: NA
V: TRBV19
D: TRBD1
DNA: TGTGCCAGTAGTATCTGGACAGGGGGCGATAATTCACCCCTCCACTTT
CDR3: CASSIWTGGDNSPLHF

J: TRBJ2-5
size: NA
V: TRBV5-5
D: NA
DNA: TGTGCCAGCAGCTTGGGGGGGGTGAAGGAGACCCAGTACTTC
CDR3: CASSLGGVKETQYF

J: TRBJ2-1
size: NA
V: TRBV21-1
D: NA
DNA: TGTGCCAGCAGCAGAATCGATGGGACAGATTACAATGAGCAGTTCTTC
CDR3: CASSRIDGTDYNEQFF

J: TRBJ2-7
size: NA
V: TRBV6-5
D: NA
DNA: TGTGCCAGCAGTTACCGCGGGGCCTACGAGCAGTACTTC
CDR3: CASSYRGAYEQYF

J: TRBJ1-1
size: few
V: TRBV5-1
D: NA
DNA: TGCGCCAGCAGCTTGGACAGGGCGGTTACTGAAGCTTTCTTT
CDR3: CASSLDRAVTEAFF

J: TRBJ2-5
size: NA
V: TRBV28
D: TRBD1
DNA: TGTGCCAGCAGTCTGCCCGGGACAGGGGGAGAGACCCAGTACTTC
CDR3: CASSLPGTGGETQYF

J: TRBJ2-3
size: few
V: TRBV28
D: NA
DNA: TGTGCCAGCAGTTTAGCGGGGCCTTACACAGATACGCAGTATTTT
CDR3: CASSLAGPYTDTQYF

J: TRBJ2-6
size: NA
V: TRBV5-1
D: NA
DNA: TGCGCCAGCAGCTTGGGGGGCGCATCCGGGGCCAACGTCCTGACTTTC
CDR3: CASSLGGASGANVLTF

J: TRBJ2-3
size: NA
V: TRBV5-1
D: NA
DNA: TGCGCCAGCAGCTTTCGTAACTCTGGCACAGATACGCAGTATTTT
CDR3: CASSFRNSGTDTQYF

J: TRBJ1-4
size: NA
V: TRBV30
D: TRBD1
DNA: TGTGCCTGGATGGGCGGACAGGGAGGAAAACTGTTTTTT
CDR3: CAWMGGQGGKLFF

J: TRBJ2-7
size: NA
V: TRBV5-1
D: TRBD1
DNA: TGCGCCAGCAGGGAGGACAGGAAGCGCGAGCAGTACTTC
CDR3: CASREDRKREQYF

J: TRBJ1-1
size: NA
V: TRBV5-1
D: NA
DNA: TGCGCCAGCAGCGGCACGCAGGGGAACACTGAAGCTTTCTTT
CDR3: CASSGTQGNTEAFF

J: TRBJ1-2
size: few
V: TRBV6-1
D: NA
DNA: TGTGCCAGCAGTGAAAGGAGCAGGGGTCCCAAAAATGGCTACACCTTC
CDR3: CASSERSRGPKNGYTF